This T cell receptor (beta chain) was found in a study of blood T cells in healthy people across ages. Across the whole study: The template switching approach captured approximately one barcoded beta molecule for every two T cells. Study-wide results and caveats: Roughly linear age-related decline in beta diversity appeared, significant by age about 37.

Deletions cut 1 base from V and 7 bases from J, with 26 bases between. The CDR3 runs 20 residues. The germline V gene encodes CDR1 LGHDT and CDR2 YNNKEL (reference sequence). About this clonotype: The antigen is undetermined.

Then a second PCR, running roughly 7 to 11 cycles, was carried out with a sample-barcoded 5' primer and a J-beta primer mix. Each cDNA molecule was tagged by a template-switch adaptor with 12 random nucleotides. From the 5' RACE reads, TCRdb called clonotypes with MiXCR, one entry per CDR3 protein. The table records over 1.5 million distinct CDR3 sequences, roughly 50% of them present only once. The sample consisted of blood. The source of this sequence is a woman in her thirties or forties in good health. This rearrangement joins TRBV3-1 to TRBJ1-6; TRBD1 is a possible D gene (6 bases). CDR3 loop: CASSQGRPAAGDAKNSPLHF. The CDR3 DNA reads as TGTGCCAGCAGCCAAGGAAGGCCCGCGGCAGGGGATGCGAAAAATTCACCCCTCCACTTT.